The clone carrying this T cell receptor beta chain was seen only a few times. Its antigen is unknown. The data were taken from a study of CD8 T cells in ankylosing spondylitis. V lost 2 bases, J lost 4 bases, and 13 bases lay in between. This CDR3 region has 15 residues. Per germline, CDR1 SGHDT and CDR2 YYEEEE. Findings and limits, study-wide: Disease-linked clones were reportedly significantly enriched in matched ankylosing spondylitis synovial fluid. A subset of motif variants has previously been described in the synovial fluid and blood of reactive arthritis. Made up of several highly homologous variants, a TCR beta motif appeared characteristic of ankylosing spondylitis blood. Researchers report that disease-linked clones proved CD8+ and relatively rare in peripheral blood.

TCRdb re-called the 5' RACE reads with MiXCR, one entry per CDR3 protein. The sample records 190,000 or so distinct CDR3 sequences, 9.5% to 15% being singletons. The sequence was collected from a male donor with ankylosing spondylitis or in good health (not recorded which). The chain carries TRBV5-6 and TRBJ2-1; D remains unclear. The sample was blood, either unsorted or a sorted T cell fraction (not recorded which). CDR3 protein: CASSFTDDLYNEQFF. CDR3 in DNA: TGTGCCAGCAGCTTTACGGACGACCTGTACAATGAGCAGTTCTTC.